The entry that follows covers one T cell receptor (beta chain) sequence. This specimen belongs to a study of cytomegalovirus exposure and HLA in healthy donors. Researchers ran the PCR with 60 Vbeta and 13 Jbeta primers. Generated by immunoSEQ multiplex PCR, the TCRdb table keeps only in-frame clones and is missing some. The table lists roughly 130,000 clones, approximately 80% of them singletons. The CDR3 consists of 16 residues. CDR1 and CDR2 from the germline V gene are WSHSY and SAAADI. After removal of 2 bases from V and 4 bases from J, the junction contained 2 bases not matched to a gene. This receptor was identified in a man between 18 and 29 years old in good health and CMV-seronegative. Sequencing input: PBMCs. The V call is TRBV10-2, the J call TRBJ2-3, with TRBD2 matching over 14 bases. CDR3 region: CASSEGLAGGPDTQYF. The CDR3 nucleotides are TGCGCCAGCAGTGAGGGACTAGCGGGAGGCCCAGATACGCAGTATTTT.